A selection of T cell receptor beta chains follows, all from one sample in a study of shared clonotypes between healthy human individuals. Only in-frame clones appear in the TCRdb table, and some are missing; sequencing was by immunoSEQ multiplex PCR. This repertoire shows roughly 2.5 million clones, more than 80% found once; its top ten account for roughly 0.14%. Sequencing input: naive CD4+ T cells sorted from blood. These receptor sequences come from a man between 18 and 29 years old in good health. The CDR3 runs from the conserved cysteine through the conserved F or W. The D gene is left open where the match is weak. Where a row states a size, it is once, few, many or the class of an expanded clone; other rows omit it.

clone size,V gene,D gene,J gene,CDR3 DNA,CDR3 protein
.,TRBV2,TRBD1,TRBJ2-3,TGTGCCAGCAGCACCGACAGGGGGCGGGATACGCAGTATTTT,CASSTDRGRDTQYF
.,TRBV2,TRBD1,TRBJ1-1,TGTGCCAGCAGAGGACCAACAGGGGTCGGGGAGACTGAAGCTTTCTTT,CASRGPTGVGETEAFF
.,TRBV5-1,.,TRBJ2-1,TGCGCCAGCAGGGCTGATTACAATGAGCAGTTCTTC,CASRADYNEQFF
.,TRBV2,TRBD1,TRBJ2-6,TGTGCCAGCAGAGCCGGGACAGGCGTCTCTGGGGCCAACGTCCTGACTTTC,CASRAGTGVSGANVLTF
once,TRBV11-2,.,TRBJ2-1,TGTGCCAGCAGCACCCTCCCGGGGGGCACTGAGCAGTTCTTC,CASSTLPGGTEQFF
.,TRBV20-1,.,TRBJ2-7,TGCAGTGCGGAGGCCGAGGGGGAGCAGTACTTC,CSAEAEGEQYF
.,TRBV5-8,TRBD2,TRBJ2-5,TGTGCCAGCAGCTTAGGGCTAGCGGGCTTCCAAGAGACCCAGTACTTC,CASSLGLAGFQETQYF
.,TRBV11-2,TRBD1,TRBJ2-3,TGTGCCAGCAGCCAGGGGACAGGGGGCAAAACAGATACGCAGTATTTT,CASSQGTGGKTDTQYF
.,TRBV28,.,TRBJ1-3,TGTGCCAGCAGTGGGATCGGGGGTAGAAACACCATATATTTT,CASSGIGGRNTIYF
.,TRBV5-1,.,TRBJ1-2,TGCGCCAGCAGCTTGGACAGGCCAAACTATGGCTACACCTTC,CASSLDRPNYGYTF
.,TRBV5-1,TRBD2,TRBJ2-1,TGCGCCAGCAGCTTGGGGCTAGCGGGACGGAATGAGCAGTTCTTC,CASSLGLAGRNEQFF
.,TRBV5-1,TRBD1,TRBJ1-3,TGCGCCAGCAGCTTTAATCCCCCGGGACAGGGAAGTGGCTCTGGAAACACCATATATTTT,CASSFNPPGQGSGSGNTIYF
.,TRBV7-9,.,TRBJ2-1,TGTGCCAGCAGCTTACGAAGCCCCGCTAACAATGAGCAGTTCTTC,CASSLRSPANNEQFF
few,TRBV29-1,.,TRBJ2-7,TGCAGCGTTATTTTTCTTGCAAACGAGCAGTACTTC,CSVIFLANEQYF
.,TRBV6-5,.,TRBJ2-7,TGTGCCAGCAGTTACGGTAGGGGTACGTACGAGCAGTACTTC,CASSYGRGTYEQYF
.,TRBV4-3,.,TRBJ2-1,TGCGCCAGCAGCCCAGGCGGAAGCTCCTACAATGAGCAGTTCTTC,CASSPGGSSYNEQFF
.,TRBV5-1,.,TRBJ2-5,TGCGCCAGCAGCTTATCCGGCCAGGGTGAGACCCAGTACTTC,CASSLSGQGETQYF
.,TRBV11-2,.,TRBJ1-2,TGTGCCAGCAGCCTCCGAAGGGAACGTTATGGCTACACCTTC,CASSLRRERYGYTF
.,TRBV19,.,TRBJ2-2,TGTGCCAGTAGATCGACTGGGGTACGGGGCGGGGAGCTGTTTTTT,CASRSTGVRGGELFF
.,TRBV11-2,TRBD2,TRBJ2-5,TGTGCCAGCAGCTTGGCTAGCGGGGTAGGGGAGACCCAGTACTTC,CASSLASGVGETQYF